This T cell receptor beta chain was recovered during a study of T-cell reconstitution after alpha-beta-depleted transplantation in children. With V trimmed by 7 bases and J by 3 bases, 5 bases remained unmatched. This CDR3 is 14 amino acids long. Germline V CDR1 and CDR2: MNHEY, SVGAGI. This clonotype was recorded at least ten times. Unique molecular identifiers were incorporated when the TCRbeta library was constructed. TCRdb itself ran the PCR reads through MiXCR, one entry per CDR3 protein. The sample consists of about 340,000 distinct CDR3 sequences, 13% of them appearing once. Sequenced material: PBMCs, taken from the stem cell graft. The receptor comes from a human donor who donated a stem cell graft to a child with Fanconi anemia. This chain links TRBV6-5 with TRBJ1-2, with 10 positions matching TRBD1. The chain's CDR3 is CASKPGQGHYGYTF. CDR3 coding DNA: TGTGCCAGCAAACCGGGACAGGGGCACTATGGCTACACCTTC.